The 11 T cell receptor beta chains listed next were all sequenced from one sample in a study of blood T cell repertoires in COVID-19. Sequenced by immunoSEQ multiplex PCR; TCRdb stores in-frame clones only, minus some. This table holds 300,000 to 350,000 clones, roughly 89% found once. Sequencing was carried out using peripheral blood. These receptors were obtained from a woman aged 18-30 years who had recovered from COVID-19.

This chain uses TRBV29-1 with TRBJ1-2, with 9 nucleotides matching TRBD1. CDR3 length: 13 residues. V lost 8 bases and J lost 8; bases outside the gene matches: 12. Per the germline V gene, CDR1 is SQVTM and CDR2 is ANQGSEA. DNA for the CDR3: TGCAGCACCCCGACAGGGGGGTATCGAGGCTACACCTTC. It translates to CSTPTGGYRGYTF.

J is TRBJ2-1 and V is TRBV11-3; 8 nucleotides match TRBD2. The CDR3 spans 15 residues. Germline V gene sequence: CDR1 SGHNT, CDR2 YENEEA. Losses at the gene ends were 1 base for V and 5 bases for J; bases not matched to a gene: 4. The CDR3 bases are TGTGCCAGCAGCTTAGTCCATAGCGGGGACAATGAGCAGTTCTTC. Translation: CASSLVHSGDNEQFF. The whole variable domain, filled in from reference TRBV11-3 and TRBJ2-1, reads EAGVVQSPRYKIIEKKQPVAFWCNPISGHNTLYWYLQNLGQGPELLIRYENEEAVDDSQLPKDRFSAERLKGVDSTLKIQPAELGDSAVYLCASSLVHSGDNEQFFGPGTRLTVL.

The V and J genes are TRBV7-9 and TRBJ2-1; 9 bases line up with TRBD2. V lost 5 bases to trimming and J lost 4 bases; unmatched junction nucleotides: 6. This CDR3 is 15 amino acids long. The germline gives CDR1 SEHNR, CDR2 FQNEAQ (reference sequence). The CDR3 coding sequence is TGTGCCAGCAGCAAGACTAGCGGACCTTACAATGAGCAGTTCTTC. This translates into CASSKTSGPYNEQFF.

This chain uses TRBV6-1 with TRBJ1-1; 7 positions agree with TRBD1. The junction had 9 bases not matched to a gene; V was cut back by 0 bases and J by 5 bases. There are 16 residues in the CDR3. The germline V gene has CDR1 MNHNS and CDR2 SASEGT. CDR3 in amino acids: CASSEAHSTGLTEAFF. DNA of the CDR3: TGTGCCAGCAGTGAAGCCCACTCGACAGGGCTAACTGAAGCTTTCTTT.

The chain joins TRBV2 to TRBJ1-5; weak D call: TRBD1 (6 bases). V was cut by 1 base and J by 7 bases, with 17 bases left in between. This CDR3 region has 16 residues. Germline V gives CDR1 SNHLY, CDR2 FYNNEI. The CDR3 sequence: CASSEGIRGEKQPQHF. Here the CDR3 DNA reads TGTGCCAGCAGTGAAGGGATCAGGGGTGAAAAACAGCCCCAGCATTTT.

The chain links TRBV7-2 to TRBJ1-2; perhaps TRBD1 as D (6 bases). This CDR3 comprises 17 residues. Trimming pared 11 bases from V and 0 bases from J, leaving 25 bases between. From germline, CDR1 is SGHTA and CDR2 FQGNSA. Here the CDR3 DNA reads TGTGCCCAGCGGGGATCATCGTTAGGGGGTTCTAACTATGGCTACACCTTC. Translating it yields CAQRGSSLGGSNYGYTF.

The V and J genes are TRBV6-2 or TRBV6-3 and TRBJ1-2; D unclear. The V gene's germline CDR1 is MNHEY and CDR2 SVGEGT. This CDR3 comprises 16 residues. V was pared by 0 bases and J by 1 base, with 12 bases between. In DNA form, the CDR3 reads TGTGCCAGCAGTTACTCCGCGCGGCCCCATAACTATGGCTACACCTTC. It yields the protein CASSYSARPHNYGYTF.

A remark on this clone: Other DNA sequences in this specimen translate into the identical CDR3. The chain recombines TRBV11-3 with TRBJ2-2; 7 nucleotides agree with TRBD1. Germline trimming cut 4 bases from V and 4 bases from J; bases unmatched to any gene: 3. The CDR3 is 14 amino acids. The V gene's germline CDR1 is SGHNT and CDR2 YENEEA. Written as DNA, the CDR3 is TGTGCCAGCAGCTACAGGGGTGCCACCGGGGAGCTGTTTTTT. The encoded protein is CASSYRGATGELFF.

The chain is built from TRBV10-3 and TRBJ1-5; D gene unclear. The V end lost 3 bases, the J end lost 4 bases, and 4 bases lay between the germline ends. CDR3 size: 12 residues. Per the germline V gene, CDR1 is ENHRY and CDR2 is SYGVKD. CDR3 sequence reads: CAISDGNQPQHF. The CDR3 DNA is TGTGCCATCAGTGACGGTAATCAGCCCCAGCATTTT.

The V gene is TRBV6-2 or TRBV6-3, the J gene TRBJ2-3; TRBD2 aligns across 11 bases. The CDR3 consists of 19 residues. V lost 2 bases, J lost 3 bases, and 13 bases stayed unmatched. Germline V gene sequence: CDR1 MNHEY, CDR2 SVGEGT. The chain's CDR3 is CASSYLRKTSGRRTDTQYF. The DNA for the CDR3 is TGTGCCAGCAGTTACCTCCGAAAAACTAGCGGGAGAAGGACAGATACGCAGTATTTT.

The chain's CDR3 is CASSYRQQYEQYV. In DNA, the CDR3 is TGTGCCAGCAGTTACCGGCAACAGTACGAGCAGTACGTC. The V gene is TRBV6-2 or TRBV6-3, the J gene TRBJ2-7, with D unresolved. From germline, CDR1 is MNHEY and CDR2 SVGEGT. The V end lost 2 bases, the J end lost 4 bases, and 9 bases lay between the germline ends. The CDR3 extends over 13 amino acids.